This T cell receptor beta chain was recorded in a study of T cell responses to AZD1222 COVID-19 vaccine. General study results and limits: Elevations in Spike-specific TCR breadth and depth followed administration of two AZD1222 doses. Unmutated variant regions are reportedly targeted by nearly half of spike-specific TCRs. Repertoire sampling happened only post peak T cell response. There were mostly white British donors and more females than males, and clonal diversity was possibly underestimated.

Measured with immunoSEQ multiplex PCR; TCRdb has only the in-frame clones, and not every one. The sample holds roughly 150,000 clones, about 90% seen once. This clone has only one observation. The antigen is not known. Trimming cost V 4 bases and J 5 bases, with 24 bases left between them. The CDR3 consists of 18 residues. CDR1 is SGHVS and CDR2 is FQNEAQ in the germline V gene. The chain carries TRBV7-8 and TRBJ1-5; tentative D call: TRBD1 (5 bases). The TCR was taken from an adult in good health. The material sequenced was peripheral blood, taken on day 0 of AZD1222 vaccination. This CDR3 is CASSSLFRGGGDYQPQHF. The CDR3 coding sequence is TGTGCCAGCAGCTCACTGTTTCGTGGTGGAGGGGACTATCAGCCCCAGCATTTT. Supplemented by reference TRBV7-8 and TRBJ1-5, the full variable domain reads GAGVSQSPRYKVAKRGQDVALRCDPISGHVSLFWYQQALGQGPEFLTYFQNEAQLDKSGLPSDRFFAERPEGSVSTLKIQRTQQEDSAVYLCASSSLFRGGGDYQPQHFGDGTRLSIL.